The 16 T cell receptor beta chains reported below all come from one sample, sequenced in a study of T-cell reconstitution after alpha-beta-depleted transplantation in children. A library of TCRbeta sequences, prepared with unique molecular identifiers, was generated. TCRdb reprocessed the PCR reads via MiXCR and lists one record per CDR3 protein. The data show about 540,000 distinct CDR3 sequences, with roughly 18% seen just once and approximately 3% held by the top ten. The source was PBMCs from the stem cell graft donor, collected from the stem cell graft. The receptors stem from a human donor who donated a stem cell graft to a child with acute lymphoblastic leukemia.

This chain joins TRBV12-3 or TRBV12-4 and TRBJ2-2, with D uncertain. The ends were cut back, 3 bases at V and 2 bases at J, with 7 bases in the middle. The CDR3 has 14 amino acids. The CDR3 sequence is CASSFKGNTGELFF. CDR3 nucleotides: TGTGCCAGCAGTTTTAAGGGAAACACCGGGGAGCTGTTTTTT.

This chain links TRBV20-1 with TRBJ2-4; possible D gene TRBD1, 5 bases. The length of the CDR3 is 13 residues. Germline lookup yields CDR1 DFQATT and CDR2 SNEGSKA (reference sequence). The V end was cut by 0 bases, the J end by 7 bases, with 10 bases between. CDR3 nucleotides: TGCAGTGCTAGAGATGGGAAGGGGAACATTCAGTACTTC. Its translation is CSARDGKGNIQYF.

The chain has TRBV29-1 and TRBJ1-1, with D unresolved. The CDR3 covers 12 residues. V was clipped by 4 bases and J by 0 bases, with 6 bases between them. CDR1 SQVTM and CDR2 ANQGSEA come from the germline V gene. In DNA form, the CDR3 reads TGCAGCGTTGTTAGAATGAACACTGAAGCTTTCTTT. Translating it yields CSVVRMNTEAFF.

The gene calls are TRBV23-1 and TRBJ2-7; no firm D call. TRBV23-1 is known as an ORF, though its function is uncertain. This CDR3 has 13 residues. V was clipped by 10 bases and J by 2 bases, with 15 bases between them. CDR3 in amino acids: CAMTEWIAYEQYF. The DNA for the CDR3 is TGCGCCATGACGGAGTGGATCGCCTACGAGCAGTACTTC.

The chain carries TRBV6-5 and TRBJ1-6, with D unclear. Germline V lookup: CDR1 MNHEY, CDR2 SVGAGI. The germline V and J ends were trimmed by 0 bases and 7 bases, with 13 bases remaining between them. The CDR3 extends over 16 amino acids. This CDR3 is CASSYSRRSGNSPLHF. CDR3 in DNA: TGTGCCAGCAGTTACTCGAGGCGATCGGGCAATTCACCCCTCCACTTT.

The CDR3 region has the DNA TGCGCCAGCAGCCGCACAGGGGCAGATGGCTACACCTTC. Translation gives CASSRTGADGYTF. The J gene is TRBJ1-2, the V gene TRBV4-1, with TRBD1 identical over 7 bases. Looked up from germline, CDR1 is MGHRA and CDR2 is YSYEKL. Trimming at V came to 4 bases and at J to 6 bases, leaving 5 bases not matched to a gene. This CDR3 region has 13 residues.

This rearrangement joins TRBV7-9 to TRBJ2-7; D assignment may be TRBD1 or TRBD2 (6 bases each). The CDR3 is 12 residues long. V lost 5 bases to trimming and J lost 10 bases, with 15 bases between them. Germline V gene data show CDR1 as SEHNR and CDR2 as FQNEAQ (reference sequence). The chain's CDR3 is CASSPVEGGQYF. In DNA form, the CDR3 reads TGTGCCAGCAGCCCCGTGGAGGGGGGCCAGTACTTC.

This clonotype was seen many times. The V and J genes are TRBV7-9 and TRBJ1-2; 7 nucleotides line up with TRBD1. This CDR3 has 15 residues. The germline V gene encodes CDR1 SEHNR and CDR2 FQNEAQ (reference sequence). J was trimmed by 2 bases and V by 2 bases; bases with no gene match: 5. Here the CDR3 DNA reads TGTGCCAGCAGCTTACCCCTACAGGGGAACTATGGCTACACCTTC. It yields the protein CASSLPLQGNYGYTF.

This clonotype was counted between two and nine times. The chain is built from TRBV2 and TRBJ2-7; TRBD1 matches 10 bases. The CDR3 length is 14 residues. The J segment lost 6 bases and the V segment lost 6 bases, leaving 8 bases of the junction unmatched. Germline CDR1 reads SNHLY; CDR2 reads FYNNEI. The CDR3 protein is CASSEGQGMGEQYF. In DNA, the CDR3 is TGTGCCAGCAGCGAGGGACAGGGGATGGGCGAGCAGTACTTC.

This CDR3 is CASSLFTWGQFF. As DNA, the CDR3 is TGTGCCAGCAGTTTATTCACCTGGGGGCAGTTCTTC. The chain employs TRBV12-3 or TRBV12-4 and TRBJ2-1; D is uncertain. V lost 2 bases, J lost 12 bases, and 11 bases lay in between. CDR3 length: 12 residues.

Comment on this clonotype: The junction differs from germline at one of its ends, possibly a read error. The chain employs TRBV2 and TRBJ2-1, with 7 bases that match TRBD2. CDR1 and CDR2 from the germline V gene are SNHLY and FYNNEI. The CDR3 is made up of 15 amino acids. The CDR3 region has the DNA TGTGCCAGCAGTGAAGAGCGGGGAACCTACAATGTGCAGTTCTTC. It codes for CASSEERGTYNVQFF.

The chain has TRBV27 and TRBJ1-1, with D hard to call. The germline gives CDR1 MNHEY, CDR2 SMNVEV (reference sequence). The CDR3 has 11 residues. V was shortened by 4 bases and J by 8 bases, with 8 bases between the two germline ends. The CDR3 DNA is TGTGCCAGCAGTTCCCCCCGCGAAGCTTTCTTT. This gives the protein CASSSPREAFF.

The table lists this clonotype with a few counts. V gene TRBV12-3 or TRBV12-4 combines with J gene TRBJ1-1; TRBD1 agrees at 7 bases. The CDR3 length is 16 residues. J was trimmed by 0 bases and V by 5 bases; bases with no gene match: 9. CDR3 DNA sequence: TGTGCCAGCAGTGTCGGACAGGTGAACCTGAACACTGAAGCTTTCTTT. It is translated as CASSVGQVNLNTEAFF.

Concerning this clonotype itself: The germline gene is not matched at one end of the junction; a read error may be the cause. J is TRBJ1-5 and V is TRBV6-2 or TRBV6-3, with D unclear. This CDR3 is 12 amino acids long. Germline V gene lookup returns CDR1 MNHEY and CDR2 SVGEGT. The CDR3 DNA reads TGTGCCAGCAGAGCCGACATTCGGCCCCTGCATTTT. Its translation is CASRADIRPLHF.

The chain employs TRBV10-3 and TRBJ1-6; D gene unclear. The germline CDR1 and CDR2 sequences are ENHRY and SYGVKD. This CDR3 region has 14 residues. The V end was cut by 2 bases, the J end by 11 bases, with 13 bases between. CDR3 DNA: TGTGCCATCAGTGAGCCCATGAACGGCGCACCCCTCCACTTT. It translates to CAISEPMNGAPLHF.

V usage is TRBV19 and J usage is TRBJ2-7; 8 nucleotides line up with TRBD2. Germline V lookup: CDR1 LNHDA, CDR2 SQIVND (reference sequence). The ends lost 7 bases at V and 1 base at J; junction bases unmatched: 6. CDR3 length equals 14 residues. The CDR3, as DNA: TGTGCCAGTAACCCTAGCGGGTTTTCCTACGAGCAGTACTTC. The encoded protein is CASNPSGFSYEQYF.